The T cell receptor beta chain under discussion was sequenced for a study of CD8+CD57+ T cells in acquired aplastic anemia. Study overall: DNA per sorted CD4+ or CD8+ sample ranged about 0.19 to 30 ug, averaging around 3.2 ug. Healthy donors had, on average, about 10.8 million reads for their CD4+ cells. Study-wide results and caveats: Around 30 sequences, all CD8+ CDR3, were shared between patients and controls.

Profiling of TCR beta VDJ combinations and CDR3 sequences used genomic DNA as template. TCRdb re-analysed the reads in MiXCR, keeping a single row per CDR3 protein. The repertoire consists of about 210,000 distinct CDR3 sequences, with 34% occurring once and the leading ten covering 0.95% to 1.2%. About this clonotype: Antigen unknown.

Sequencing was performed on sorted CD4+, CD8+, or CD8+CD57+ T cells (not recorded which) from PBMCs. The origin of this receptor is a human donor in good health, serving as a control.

CDR3 loop: CSVEDGISYNEQFF. CDR3 bases: TGCAGCGTTGAAGATGGGATCTCCTACAATGAGCAGTTCTTC. V usage is TRBV29-1 and J usage is TRBJ2-1; D is unresolved. Trimming cost V 0 bases and J 0 bases, with 6 bases left between them. The CDR3 is made up of 14 amino acids. Germline CDR1 SQVTM, CDR2 ANQGSEA.